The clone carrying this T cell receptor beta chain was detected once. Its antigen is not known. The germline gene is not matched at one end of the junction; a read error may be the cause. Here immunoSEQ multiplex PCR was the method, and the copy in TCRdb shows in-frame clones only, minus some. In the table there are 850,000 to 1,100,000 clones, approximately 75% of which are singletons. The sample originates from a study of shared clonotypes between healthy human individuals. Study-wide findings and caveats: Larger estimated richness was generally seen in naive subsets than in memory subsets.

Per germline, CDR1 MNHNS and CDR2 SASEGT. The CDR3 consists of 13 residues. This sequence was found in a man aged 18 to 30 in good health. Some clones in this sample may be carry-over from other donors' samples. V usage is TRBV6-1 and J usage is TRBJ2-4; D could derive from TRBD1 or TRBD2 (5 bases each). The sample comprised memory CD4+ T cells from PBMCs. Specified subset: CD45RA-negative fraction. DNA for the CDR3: TGTGCCAGCGGTGAGGGGGCCAAAAACATTCAGTACTTC. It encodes CASGEGAKNIQYF.